These 20 T cell receptor beta chains came from one sample sequenced in a study of beta chain features in type 1 diabetes. Isolated RNA was reverse transcribed in full, so expressed TCRB transcripts were sequenced. Clones were sequenced by immunoSEQ multiplex PCR, and TCRdb holds only the in-frame ones, with some missing. The data show about 320,000 clones, 12% to 15% seen once. Specimen: central memory CD4+ T cells from blood. The receptors shown here come from a man younger than 40 in good health.

This clone was seen many times. The V and J genes are TRBV5-1 and TRBJ2-4; the D call may be TRBD1 or TRBD2 (5 bases each). The V gene's germline CDR1 is SGHRS and CDR2 YFSETQ. V lost 0 bases to trimming and J lost 7 bases, with 11 bases between them. The CDR3 runs 14 residues. CDR3 sequence: CASSLAGEGNIQYF. For the CDR3, the DNA is TGCGCCAGCAGCTTGGCTGGCGAGGGGAACATTCAGTACTTC.

This clone was detected only a few times. The chain is built from TRBV11-2 and TRBJ1-5; D unclear. The CDR3 loop spans 17 amino acids. Germline lookup yields CDR1 SGHAT and CDR2 FQNNGV. V was clipped by 5 bases and J by 1 base, with 18 bases between them. CDR3 sequence: CASSQNTGPQSNQPQHF. As DNA, the CDR3 is TGTGCCAGCAGCCAAAACACCGGGCCCCAGAGCAATCAGCCCCAGCATTTT.

The J gene is TRBJ1-1, the V gene TRBV5-1; D is possibly TRBD1 (6 bases). The CDR3 has 17 residues. The V gene lost 0 bases and the J gene lost 0 bases, with 15 bases spanning the gap. Germline lookup yields CDR1 SGHRS and CDR2 YFSETQ. The CDR3 DNA sequence: TGCGCCAGCAGCTTGGCCGGGGGACATACAATGAACACTGAAGCTTTCTTT. As protein: CASSLAGGHTMNTEAFF.

The chain has TRBV6-1 and TRBJ2-7; D is unresolved. Trimming took off 7 bases at V and 0 bases at J, with 13 bases between the two ends. The V gene's germline CDR1 is MNHNS and CDR2 SASEGT. The CDR3 extends over 14 amino acids. The chain's CDR3 is CASKNGLSSYEQYV. Written as DNA, the CDR3 is TGTGCCAGCAAAAACGGCCTTAGCTCCTACGAGCAGTACGTC.

In its sample, this clone was seen many times. The rearrangement uses TRBV7-9 and TRBJ2-2, with a possible D match to TRBD2 (5 bases). Trimming shortened V by 1 base and J by 3 bases, and 9 bases separated the two germline ends. The germline V gene has CDR1 SEHNR and CDR2 FQNEAQ (reference sequence). The CDR3 runs 15 residues. The CDR3 loop is CASSLVAGDTGELFF. The CDR3 region has the DNA TGTGCCAGCAGCTTAGTAGCCGGGGACACCGGGGAGCTGTTTTTT.

This clone came up once. This rearrangement joins TRBV11-2 to TRBJ2-3; 13 bases map to TRBD2. The CDR3 runs to 16 residues. The germline V gene has CDR1 SGHAT and CDR2 FQNNGV. Unmatched junction bases numbered 2, after V lost 3 bases and J lost 2 bases. The CDR3 here is CASSFTSGRATDTQYF. The CDR3 nucleotides read TGTGCCAGCAGCTTTACTAGCGGGAGGGCCACAGATACGCAGTATTTT.

This clone turned up a few times. Other nucleotide sequences in the sample specify the same CDR3. The rearrangement uses TRBV4-3 and TRBJ1-3; 7 positions match TRBD1. This CDR3 contains 15 residues. Germline assignment: CDR1 LGHNA and CDR2 YSLEER. V was clipped by 1 base and J by 2 bases; unmatched bases: 2. CDR3: CASSQGQGAGNTIYF. CDR3 sequence (DNA): TGCGCCAGCAGCCAAGGACAGGGTGCTGGAAACACCATATATTTT.

The chain is built from TRBV11-3 and TRBJ2-1; 11 bases fit TRBD2. V dropped 5 bases and J dropped 10; count of bases not matched to a gene: 13. CDR1 and CDR2 from the germline V gene are SGHNT and YENEEA. This CDR3 spans 16 amino acids. The CDR3 DNA reads TGTGCCAGCAGCCCCGGCGCGGGACTAGCGGTCCGAGAGCAGTTCTTC. Its translation is CASSPGAGLAVREQFF. The full variable domain, completed using reference TRBV11-3 and TRBJ2-1, is EAGVVQSPRYKIIEKKQPVAFWCNPISGHNTLYWYLQNLGQGPELLIRYENEEAVDDSQLPKDRFSAERLKGVDSTLKIQPAELGDSAVYLCASSPGAGLAVREQFFGPGTRLTVL.

The chain uses TRBV7-2 and TRBJ2-7, with no clear D. V gave up 5 bases and J gave up 4 bases, with 6 bases separating them. The V gene's germline CDR1 is SGHTA and CDR2 FQGNSA. The CDR3 covers 11 residues. CDR3 residues: CASSISYEQYF. CDR3 sequence (DNA): TGTGCCAGCAGCATATCTTACGAGCAGTACTTC.

V and J are TRBV5-1 and TRBJ2-7; no definite D call. Trimming cost V 5 bases and J 3 bases, with 12 bases left between them. Germline V gives CDR1 SGHRS, CDR2 YFSETQ. The CDR3 totals 13 residues. CDR3 amino acids: CASRLDEYYEQYF. The CDR3 region has the DNA TGCGCCAGCAGACTGGACGAGTACTACGAGCAGTACTTC.

The J gene is TRBJ2-1, the V gene TRBV5-6; D gene ambiguous. This CDR3 region has 15 residues. Deletions cut 2 bases from V and 0 bases from J, with 9 bases between. Germline CDR1 is SGHDT and CDR2 is YYEEEE. DNA of the CDR3: TGTGCCAGCAGCTTAGCCGGTCACTCCTACAATGAGCAGTTCTTC. Translated: CASSLAGHSYNEQFF.

The chain has TRBV9 and TRBJ2-5; D ambiguous. Trimming stripped 4 bases from V and 2 bases from J, with 12 bases between. Germline V lookup: CDR1 SGDLS, CDR2 YYNGEE. CDR3 length equals 14 residues. This CDR3 is CASSSAPRQETQYF. CDR3 sequence (DNA): TGTGCCAGCAGCTCGGCCCCCCGTCAAGAGACCCAGTACTTC. The complete variable domain, with remaining parts taken from reference TRBV9 and TRBJ2-5, reads DSGVTQTPKHLITATGQRVTLRCSPRSGDLSVYWYQQSLDQGLQFLIQYYNGEERAKGNILERFSAQQFPDLHSELNLSSLELGDSALYFCASSSAPRQETQYFGPGTRLLVL.

V usage is TRBV11-2 and J usage is TRBJ1-2; D remains ambiguous. Trimming took 5 bases from V and 7 from J, leaving 11 bases between them. Per germline, CDR1 SGHAT and CDR2 FQNNGV. The CDR3 length is 12 residues. In DNA, the CDR3 is TGTGCCAGCAGCCCGCGGACGAGTGGCTACACCTTC. It is translated as CASSPRTSGYTF.

There are many counts of this clone. This chain uses TRBV19 with TRBJ2-1, with D maybe TRBD1 (5 bases). V shed 5 bases and J shed 4 bases, with 15 bases lying between them. This CDR3 contains 15 residues. Germline V gene lookup returns CDR1 LNHDA and CDR2 SQIVND (reference sequence). CDR3 nucleotide sequence: TGTGCCAGTAGTGCCCCCCCGGACAATTACAATGAGCAGTTCTTC. This translates into CASSAPPDNYNEQFF.

This chain links TRBV7-2 with TRBJ2-7; TRBD2 matches at 7 bases. The CDR3 totals 13 residues. Germline V gene data show CDR1 as SGHTA and CDR2 as FQGNSA. J gave up 5 bases and V 2 bases, and 3 bases lay outside the gene matches. CDR3 sequence (DNA): TGTGCCAGCAGCTTAAACGCGGGGGACGAGCAGTACTTC. Amino acid sequence: CASSLNAGDEQYF.

This sequence joins TRBV7-2 and TRBJ2-1, with 7 bases matching TRBD1. The CDR3 extends over 14 amino acids. The J segment lost 9 bases and the V segment lost 4 bases, leaving 9 bases of the junction unmatched. The germline gives CDR1 SGHTA, CDR2 FQGNSA. CDR3 sequence reads: CASSSLTGQFEQFF. CDR3 nucleotide sequence: TGTGCCAGCAGCTCGTTGACAGGGCAATTTGAGCAGTTCTTC.

This clone has only a few counts. The rearrangement uses TRBV29-1 and TRBJ2-5; TRBD2 matches at 9 bases. Germline lookup yields CDR1 SQVTM and CDR2 ANQGSEA. Trimming removed 5 bases from V and 2 bases from J; junction bases left unmatched: 6. This CDR3 comprises 14 residues. The CDR3 region is CSVTRGGGQETQYF. The CDR3 DNA follows: TGCAGCGTTACCCGCGGGGGGGGGCAAGAGACCCAGTACTTC. The full variable domain, rest sourced from reference TRBV29-1 and TRBJ2-5, is SAVISQKPSRDICQRGTSLTIQCQVDSQVTMMFWYRQQPGQSLTLIATANQGSEATYESGFVIDKFPISRPNLTFSTLTVSNMSPEDSSIYLCSVTRGGGQETQYFGPGTRLLVL.

DNA of the CDR3: TGTGCCAGCAGCGCCCACAGGGGTGGCTCCTACAATGAGCAGTTCTTC. Its protein product is CASSAHRGGSYNEQFF. The J gene is TRBJ2-1, the V gene TRBV13, with 7 bases fitting TRBD1. The V segment lost 5 bases and the J segment 0 bases; nucleotides outside the gene matches: 7. The CDR3 has 16 residues. CDR1 PRHDT and CDR2 FYEKMQ come from the germline V gene (reference sequence).

This clone was counted a few times. The chain recombines TRBV29-1 with TRBJ1-5; D is ambiguous. The CDR3 consists of 13 residues. V gave up 4 bases and J gave up 7 bases, with 14 bases separating them. Germline assignment: CDR1 SQVTM and CDR2 ANQGSEA. The CDR3 protein is CSVATTSDQPQHF. The CDR3 DNA is TGCAGCGTTGCCACTACAAGTGACCAGCCCCAGCATTTT.

The rearrangement uses TRBV6-4 and TRBJ2-1; 8 positions match TRBD1. The length of the CDR3 is 16 residues. Unmatched junction bases numbered 10, after V lost 9 bases and J lost 0 bases. Per germline, CDR1 MRHNA and CDR2 SNTAGT. The CDR3 DNA reads as TGTGCCAGAGTGGGTGACAGGGGCTCCTCCTACAATGAGCAGTTCTTC. This encodes CARVGDRGSSYNEQFF.